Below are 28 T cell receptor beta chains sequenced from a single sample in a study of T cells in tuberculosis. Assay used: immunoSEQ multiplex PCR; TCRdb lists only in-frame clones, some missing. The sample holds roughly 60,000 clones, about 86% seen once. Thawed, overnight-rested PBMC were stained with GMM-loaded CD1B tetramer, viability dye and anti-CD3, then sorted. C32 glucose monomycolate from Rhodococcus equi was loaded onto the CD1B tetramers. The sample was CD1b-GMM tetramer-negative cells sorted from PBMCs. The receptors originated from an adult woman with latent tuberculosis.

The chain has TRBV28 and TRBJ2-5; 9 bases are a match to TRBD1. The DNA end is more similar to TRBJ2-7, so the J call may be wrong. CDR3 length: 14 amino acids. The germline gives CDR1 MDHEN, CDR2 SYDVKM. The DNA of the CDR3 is TGTGCCAGCAGTTTAGGGGACAGGGCTAGCGAGCAGTACTTC. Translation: CASSLGDRASEQYF.

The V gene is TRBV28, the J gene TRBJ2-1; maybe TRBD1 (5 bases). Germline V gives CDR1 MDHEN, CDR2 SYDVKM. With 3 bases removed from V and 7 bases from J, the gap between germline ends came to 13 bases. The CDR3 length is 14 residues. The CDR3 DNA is TGTGCCAGCAGTTTCCAAGGGGCGAGGAATGAGCAGTTCTTC. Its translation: CASSFQGARNEQFF.

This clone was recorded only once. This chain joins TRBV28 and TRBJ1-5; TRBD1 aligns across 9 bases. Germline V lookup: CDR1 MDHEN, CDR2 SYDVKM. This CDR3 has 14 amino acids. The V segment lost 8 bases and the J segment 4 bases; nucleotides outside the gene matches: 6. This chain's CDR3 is CASHAGTGNQPQHF. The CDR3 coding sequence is TGTGCCAGCCACGCCGGGACAGGGAATCAGCCCCAGCATTTT.

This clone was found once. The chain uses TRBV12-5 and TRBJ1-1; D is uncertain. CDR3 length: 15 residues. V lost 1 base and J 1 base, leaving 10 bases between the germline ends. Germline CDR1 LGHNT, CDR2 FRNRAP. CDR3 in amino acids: CASGLGRTTNTEAFF. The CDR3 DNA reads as TGTGCTAGTGGTTTGGGACGAACTACGAACACTGAAGCTTTCTTT.

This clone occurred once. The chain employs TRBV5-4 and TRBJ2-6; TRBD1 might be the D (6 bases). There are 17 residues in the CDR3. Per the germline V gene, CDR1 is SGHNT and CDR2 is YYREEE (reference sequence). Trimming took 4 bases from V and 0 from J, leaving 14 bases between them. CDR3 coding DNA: TGTGCCAGCAGCCGACAGGTACCACCCTCTGGGGCCAACGTCCTGACTTTC. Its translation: CASSRQVPPSGANVLTF.

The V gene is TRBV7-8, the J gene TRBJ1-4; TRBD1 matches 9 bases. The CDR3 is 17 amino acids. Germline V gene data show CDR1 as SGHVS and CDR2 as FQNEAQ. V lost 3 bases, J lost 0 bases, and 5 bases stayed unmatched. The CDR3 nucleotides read TGTGCCAGCAGCTTGGACAGGGGAGTCGCAACTAATGAAAAACTGTTTTTT. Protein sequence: CASSLDRGVATNEKLFF.

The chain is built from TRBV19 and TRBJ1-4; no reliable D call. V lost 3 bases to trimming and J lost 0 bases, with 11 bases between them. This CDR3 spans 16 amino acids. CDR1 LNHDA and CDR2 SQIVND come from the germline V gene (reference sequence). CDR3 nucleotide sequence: TGTGCCAGTAGTATGAGGGCACCTGCAACTAATGAAAAACTGTTTTTT. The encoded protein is CASSMRAPATNEKLFF.

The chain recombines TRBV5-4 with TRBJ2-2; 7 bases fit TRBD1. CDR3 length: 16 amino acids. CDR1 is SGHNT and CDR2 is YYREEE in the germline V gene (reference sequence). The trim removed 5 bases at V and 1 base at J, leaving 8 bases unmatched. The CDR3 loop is CASRVQGRGNTGELFF. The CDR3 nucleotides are TGTGCCAGCAGAGTACAGGGGCGAGGGAACACCGGGGAGCTGTTTTTT. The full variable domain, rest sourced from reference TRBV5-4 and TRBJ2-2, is ETGVTQSPTHLIKTRGQQVTLRCSSQSGHNTVSWYQQALGQGPQFIFQYYREEENGRGNFPPRFSGLQFPNYSSELNVNALELDDSALYLCASRVQGRGNTGELFFGEGSRLTVL.

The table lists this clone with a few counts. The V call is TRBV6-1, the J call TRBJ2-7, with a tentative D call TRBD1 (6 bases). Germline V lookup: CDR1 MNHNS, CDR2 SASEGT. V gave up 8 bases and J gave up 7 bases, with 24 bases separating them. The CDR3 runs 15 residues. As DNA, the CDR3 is TGTGCCAGCCGCTTATCCCAGGGGCTAAGTGGGGAGCAGTACTTC. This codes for CASRLSQGLSGEQYF.

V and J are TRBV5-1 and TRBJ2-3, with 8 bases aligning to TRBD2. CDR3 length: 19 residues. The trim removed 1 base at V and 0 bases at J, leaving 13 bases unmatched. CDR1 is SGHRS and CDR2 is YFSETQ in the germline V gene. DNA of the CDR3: TGCGCCAGCAGCTTGTACCGGGGGGGGCCGGACACTAGCACAGATACGCAGTATTTT. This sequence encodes CASSLYRGGPDTSTDTQYF.

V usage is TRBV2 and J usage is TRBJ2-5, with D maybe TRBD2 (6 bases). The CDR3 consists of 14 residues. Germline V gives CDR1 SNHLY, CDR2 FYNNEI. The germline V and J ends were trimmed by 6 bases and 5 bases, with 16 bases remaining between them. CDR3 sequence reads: CASRLAGTRETQYF. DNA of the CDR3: TGTGCCAGCAGGTTGGCGGGGACGAGGGAGACCCAGTACTTC.

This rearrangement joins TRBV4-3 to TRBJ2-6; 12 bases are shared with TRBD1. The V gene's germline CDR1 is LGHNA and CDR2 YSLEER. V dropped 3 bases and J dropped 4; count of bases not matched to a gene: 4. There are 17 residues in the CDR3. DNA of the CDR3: TGCGCCAGCAGCCAGGGGACAGGGGGCTCCGGGGCCAACGTCCTGACTTTC. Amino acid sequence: CASSQGTGGSGANVLTF.

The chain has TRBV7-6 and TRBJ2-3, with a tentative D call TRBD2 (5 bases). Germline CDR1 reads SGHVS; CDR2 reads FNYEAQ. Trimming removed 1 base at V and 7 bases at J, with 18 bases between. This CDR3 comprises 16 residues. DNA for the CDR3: TGTGCCAGCAGCTTAGAACCATCCGGCGGGTCTCATACGCAGTATTTT. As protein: CASSLEPSGGSHTQYF.

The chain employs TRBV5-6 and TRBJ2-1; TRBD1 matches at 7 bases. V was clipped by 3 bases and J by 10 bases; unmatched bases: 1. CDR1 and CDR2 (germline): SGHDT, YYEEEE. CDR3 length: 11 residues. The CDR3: CASSWGQEQFF. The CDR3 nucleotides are TGTGCCAGCAGCTGGGGACAGGAGCAGTTCTTC.

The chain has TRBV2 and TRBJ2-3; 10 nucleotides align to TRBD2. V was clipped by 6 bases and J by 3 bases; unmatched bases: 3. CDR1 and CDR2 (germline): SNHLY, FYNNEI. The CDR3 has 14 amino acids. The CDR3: CASRVTSGTDTQYF. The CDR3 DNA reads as TGTGCCAGCAGGGTGACTAGCGGGACAGATACGCAGTATTTT.

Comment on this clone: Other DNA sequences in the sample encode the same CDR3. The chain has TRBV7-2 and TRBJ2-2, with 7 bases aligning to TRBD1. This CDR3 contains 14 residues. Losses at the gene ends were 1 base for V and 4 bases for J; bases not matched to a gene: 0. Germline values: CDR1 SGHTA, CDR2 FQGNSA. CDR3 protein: CASSLGQGTGELFF. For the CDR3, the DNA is TGTGCCAGCAGCTTAGGACAGGGCACCGGGGAGCTGTTTTTT. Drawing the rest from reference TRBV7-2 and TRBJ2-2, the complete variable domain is GAGVSQSPSNKVTEKGKDVELRCDPISGHTALYWYRQSLGQGLEFLIYFQGNSAPDKSGLPSDRFSAERTGGSVSTLTIQRTQQEDSAVYLCASSLGQGTGELFFGEGSRLTVL.

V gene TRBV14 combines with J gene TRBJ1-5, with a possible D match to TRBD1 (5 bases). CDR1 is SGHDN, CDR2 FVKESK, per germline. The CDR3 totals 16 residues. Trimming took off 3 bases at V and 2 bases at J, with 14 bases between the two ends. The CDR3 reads CASSQSRGLGNQPQHF. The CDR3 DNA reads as TGTGCCAGCAGCCAGTCTAGGGGTCTGGGCAATCAGCCCCAGCATTTT.

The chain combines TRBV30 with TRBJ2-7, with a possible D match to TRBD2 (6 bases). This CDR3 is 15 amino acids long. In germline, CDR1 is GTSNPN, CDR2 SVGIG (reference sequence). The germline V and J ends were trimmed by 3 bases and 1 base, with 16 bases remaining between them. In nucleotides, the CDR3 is TGTGCCTGGAGCGCGGGGCGGGCCCTTTCCTACGAGCAGTACTTC. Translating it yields CAWSAGRALSYEQYF.

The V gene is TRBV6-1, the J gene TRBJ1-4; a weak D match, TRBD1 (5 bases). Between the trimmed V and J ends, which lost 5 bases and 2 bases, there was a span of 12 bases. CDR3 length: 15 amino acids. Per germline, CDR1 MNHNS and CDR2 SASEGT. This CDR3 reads CASSRGAGTNEKLFF. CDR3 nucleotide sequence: TGTGCCAGCAGTCGCGGGGCAGGGACTAATGAAAAACTGTTTTTT.

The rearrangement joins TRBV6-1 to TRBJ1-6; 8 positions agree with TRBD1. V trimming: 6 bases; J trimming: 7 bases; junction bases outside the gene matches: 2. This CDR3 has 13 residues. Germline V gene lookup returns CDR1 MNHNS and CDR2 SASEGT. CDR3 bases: TGTGCCAGCAGGGACAGGGCCAATTCACCCCTCCACTTT. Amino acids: CASRDRANSPLHF.

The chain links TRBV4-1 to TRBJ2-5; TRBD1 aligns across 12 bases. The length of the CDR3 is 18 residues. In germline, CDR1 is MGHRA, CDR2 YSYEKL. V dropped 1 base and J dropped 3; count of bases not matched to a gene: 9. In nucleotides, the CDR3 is TGCGCCAGCAGCCAAGGCCGGGACAGGGGGCGCCTGGAAGAGACCCAGTACTTC. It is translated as CASSQGRDRGRLEETQYF.

The CDR3 DNA is TGCGCCAGTCGCACGGGAGCGGGGAGAGTAGATACGCAGTATTTT. Translated: CASRTGAGRVDTQYF. The V and J genes are TRBV5-1 and TRBJ2-3; 7 nucleotides agree with TRBD2. In germline, CDR1 is SGHRS, CDR2 YFSETQ. The J segment lost 5 bases and the V segment lost 8 bases, leaving 14 bases of the junction unmatched. The CDR3 length is 15 residues.

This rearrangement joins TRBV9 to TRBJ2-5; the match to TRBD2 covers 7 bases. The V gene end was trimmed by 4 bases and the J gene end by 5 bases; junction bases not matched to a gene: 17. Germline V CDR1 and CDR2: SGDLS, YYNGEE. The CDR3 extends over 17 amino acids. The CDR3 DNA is TGTGCCAGCAGCCCCCGAGGGCCTAGCGGAGAGTGGGAGACCCAGTACTTC. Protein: CASSPRGPSGEWETQYF.

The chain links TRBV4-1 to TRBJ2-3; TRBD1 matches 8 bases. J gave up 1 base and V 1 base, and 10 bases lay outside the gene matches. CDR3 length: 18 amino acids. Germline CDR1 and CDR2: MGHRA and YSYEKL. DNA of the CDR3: TGCGCCAGCAGCCAAGTCCCTGTCGGGACAGGAGGCACAGATACGCAGTATTTT. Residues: CASSQVPVGTGGTDTQYF.

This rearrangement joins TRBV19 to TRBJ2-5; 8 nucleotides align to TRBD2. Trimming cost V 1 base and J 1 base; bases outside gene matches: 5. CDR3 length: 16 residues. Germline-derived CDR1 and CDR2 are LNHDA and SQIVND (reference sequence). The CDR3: CASSIARGATQETQYF. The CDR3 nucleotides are TGTGCCAGTAGTATAGCGCGGGGGGCAACCCAAGAGACCCAGTACTTC.

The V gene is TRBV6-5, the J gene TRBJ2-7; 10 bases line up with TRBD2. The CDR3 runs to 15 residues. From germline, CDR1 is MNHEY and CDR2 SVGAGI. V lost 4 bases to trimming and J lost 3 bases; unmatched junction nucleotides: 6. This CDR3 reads CASSLLAGNGYEQYF. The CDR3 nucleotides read TGTGCCAGCAGTTTACTAGCGGGAAATGGCTACGAGCAGTACTTC.

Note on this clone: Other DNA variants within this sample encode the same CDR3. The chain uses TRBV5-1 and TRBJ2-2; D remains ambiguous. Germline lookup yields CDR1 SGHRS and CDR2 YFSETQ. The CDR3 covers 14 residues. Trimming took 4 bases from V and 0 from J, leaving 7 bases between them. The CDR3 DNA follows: TGCGCCAGCAGCCGAGACTCGAACACCGGGGAGCTGTTTTTT. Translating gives CASSRDSNTGELFF.

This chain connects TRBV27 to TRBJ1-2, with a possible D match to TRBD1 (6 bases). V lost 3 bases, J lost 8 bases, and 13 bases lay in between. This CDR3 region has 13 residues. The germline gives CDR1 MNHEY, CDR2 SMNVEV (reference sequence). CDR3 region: CASSFSQGIGYTF. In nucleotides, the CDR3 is TGTGCCAGCAGTTTCTCACAGGGAATCGGCTACACCTTC.